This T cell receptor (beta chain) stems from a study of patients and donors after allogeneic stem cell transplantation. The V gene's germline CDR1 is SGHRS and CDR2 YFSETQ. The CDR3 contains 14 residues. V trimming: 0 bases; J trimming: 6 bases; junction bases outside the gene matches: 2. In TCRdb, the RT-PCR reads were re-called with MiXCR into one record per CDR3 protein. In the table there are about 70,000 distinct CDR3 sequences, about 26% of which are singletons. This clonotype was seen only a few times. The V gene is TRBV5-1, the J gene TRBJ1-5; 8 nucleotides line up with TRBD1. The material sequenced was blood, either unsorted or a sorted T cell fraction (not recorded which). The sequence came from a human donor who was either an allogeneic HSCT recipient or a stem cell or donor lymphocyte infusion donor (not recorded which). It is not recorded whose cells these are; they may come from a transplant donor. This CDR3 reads CASSLEGTGQPQHF. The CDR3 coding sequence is TGCGCCAGCAGCTTGGAGGGGACAGGTCAGCCCCAGCATTTT.